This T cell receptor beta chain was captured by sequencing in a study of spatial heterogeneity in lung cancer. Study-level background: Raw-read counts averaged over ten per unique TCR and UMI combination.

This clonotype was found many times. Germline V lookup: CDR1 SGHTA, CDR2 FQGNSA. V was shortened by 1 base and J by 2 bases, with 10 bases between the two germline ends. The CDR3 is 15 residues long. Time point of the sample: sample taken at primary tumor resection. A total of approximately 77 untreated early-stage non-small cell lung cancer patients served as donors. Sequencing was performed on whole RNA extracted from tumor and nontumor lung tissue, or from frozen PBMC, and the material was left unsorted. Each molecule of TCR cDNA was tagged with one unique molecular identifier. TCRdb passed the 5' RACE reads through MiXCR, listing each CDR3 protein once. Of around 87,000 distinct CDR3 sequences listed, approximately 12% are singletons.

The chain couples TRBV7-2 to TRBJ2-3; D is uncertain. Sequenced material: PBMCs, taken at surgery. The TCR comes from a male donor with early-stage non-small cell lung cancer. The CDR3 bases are TGTGCCAGCAGCTTAGGACAAATGAACACAGATACGCAGTATTTT. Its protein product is CASSLGQMNTDTQYF.